The entry that follows covers one TCR beta chain sequence. These data originate in a study of T cell responses to AZD1222 COVID-19 vaccine. This CDR3 region has 13 residues. Per germline, CDR1 MDHEN and CDR2 SYDVKM. J was trimmed by 6 bases and V by 7 bases; bases with no gene match: 8. Profiled with immunoSEQ multiplex PCR; TCRdb holds only in-frame clones, not every one. The sample carries 150,000 to 190,000 clones, roughly nine tenths recorded once. The sequences come from peripheral blood, collected on day 0 of AZD1222 vaccination. This chain joins TRBV28 and TRBJ1-1; 7 nucleotides line up with TRBD1. The TCR was taken from an adult in good health. CDR3 nucleotides: TGTGCCAGCATCAAGTGGCAGGGGGCTGAAGCTTTCTTT. It yields the protein CASIKWQGAEAFF.